This T cell receptor (beta chain) is drawn from a study of blood T cell repertoires in COVID-19. This CDR3 has 15 amino acids. Trimming took 2 bases from V and 3 from J, leaving 14 bases between them. The germline CDR1 and CDR2 sequences are MNHNS and SASEGT. The table came from immunoSEQ multiplex PCR; TCRdb's copy has only in-frame clones and leaves some out. The sample yields 110,000 or so clones, roughly 85% seen once. Source material: peripheral blood. This sequence was found in a woman aged 55 to 70 with COVID-19, enrolled during active disease. The rearrangement links TRBV6-1 to TRBJ2-7; possibly TRBD2 for D (5 bases). The CDR3 is CASSESGAVNYEQYF. As DNA, the CDR3 is TGTGCCAGCAGTGAAAGTGGAGCGGTCAACTACGAGCAGTACTTC.